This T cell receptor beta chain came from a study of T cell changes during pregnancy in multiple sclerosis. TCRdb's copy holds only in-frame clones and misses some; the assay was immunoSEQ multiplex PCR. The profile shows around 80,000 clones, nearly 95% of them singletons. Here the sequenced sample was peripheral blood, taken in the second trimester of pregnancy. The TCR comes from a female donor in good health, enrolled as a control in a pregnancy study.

The CDR3 sequence: CASSQDAVTSASFFDSGNTIYF. For the CDR3, the DNA is TGCGCCAGCAGCCAAGACGCGGTTACGTCAGCCAGCTTCTTTGACTCTGGAAACACCATATATTTT. The rearrangement joins TRBV4-1 to TRBJ1-3; D gene uncertain. Trimming stripped 0 bases from V and 0 bases from J, with 27 bases between. Germline-derived CDR1 and CDR2 are MGHRA and YSYEKL. This CDR3 comprises 22 residues.